The T cell receptor (beta chain) under discussion was sequenced for a study of control samples from healthy donors and cancer patients. TCRdb keeps only in-frame clones here, not all; method: immunoSEQ multiplex PCR. The table has about 140,000 clones, 80% to 90% seen once. Trimming removed 3 bases at V and 1 base at J, with 7 bases between. The germline V gene has CDR1 MGHRA and CDR2 YSYEKL. This CDR3 is built from 14 residues. This TCR was sampled from a young woman in good health. V gene TRBV4-1 combines with J gene TRBJ1-5; D gene uncertain. Sequenced input: blood. Written as DNA, the CDR3 is TGCGCCAGCAGCCAGCTGGGAAGCAATCAGCCCCAGCATTTT. Translating it yields CASSQLGSNQPQHF.